Below, 18 T cell receptor beta chains from the same sample are listed, as sequenced in a study of blood T cell repertoires in COVID-19. Libraries were prepared by immunoSEQ multiplex PCR; TCRdb keeps only in-frame clonotypes and omits some of them. This table holds around 280,000 clones, 75% to 90% found once. Material for sequencing was peripheral blood. Every receptor here comes from a woman in her forties or fifties who had recovered from COVID-19.

The J gene is TRBJ2-1, the V gene TRBV6-5, with TRBD1 as a possible D gene (5 bases). Germline CDR1 and CDR2: MNHEY and SVGAGI. The V end lost 1 base, the J end lost 5 bases, and 12 bases lay between the germline ends. The CDR3 runs to 15 residues. This CDR3 is CASSYWGSRDNEQFF. CDR3 sequence (DNA): TGTGCCAGCAGTTACTGGGGTAGCAGGGACAATGAGCAGTTCTTC.

As to this clone: At one of its ends the junction is not consistent with the germline gene, which may arise from a read error. This sample includes further DNA sequences coding for the same CDR3. The chain has TRBV7-8 and TRBJ2-2; 7 nucleotides agree with TRBD1. Looked up from germline, CDR1 is SGHVS and CDR2 is FQNEAQ. The CDR3 covers 15 residues. As DNA, the CDR3 is TGCGCCAGCAGCTACGGACAGGTCCTGGACGGGGAGCTGTTTTTT. It yields the protein CASSYGQVLDGELFF. Supplemented by reference TRBV7-8 and TRBJ2-2, the full variable domain reads GAGVSQSPRYKVAKRGQDVALRCDPISGHVSLFWYQQALGQGPEFLTYFQNEAQLDKSGLPSDRFFAERPEGSVSTLKIQRTQQEDSAVYLCASSYGQVLDGELFFGEGSRLTVL.

The rearrangement joins TRBV5-1 to TRBJ1-4; 8 bases align to TRBD1. Trimming removed 0 bases from V and 8 bases from J; junction bases left unmatched: 3. The CDR3 has 14 amino acids. Per the germline V gene, CDR1 is SGHRS and CDR2 is YFSETQ. The CDR3, as DNA: TGCGCCAGCAGCTTGGGAGGGACAGGAGAAAAACTGTTTTTT. Its protein is CASSLGGTGEKLFF.

The chain links TRBV7-3 to TRBJ2-3; the D gene is possibly TRBD1 (7 bases). Trimming removed 8 bases at V and 8 bases at J, with 23 bases between. Germline-derived CDR1 and CDR2 are SGHTA and FQGTGA. The CDR3 contains 15 residues. DNA for the CDR3: TGTGCCAGCGCTGGGCAGGGGGGCACGCAGGGTACGCAGTATTTT. This codes for CASAGQGGTQGTQYF.

V and J are TRBV29-1 and TRBJ1-1, with 8 positions matching TRBD1. Germline CDR1 reads SQVTM; CDR2 reads ANQGSEA. V was clipped by 5 bases and J by 0 bases; unmatched bases: 5. The CDR3 is made up of 14 amino acids. DNA of the CDR3: TGCAGCGTTTTGACAGGGGTCATGAACACTGAAGCTTTCTTT. Protein product: CSVLTGVMNTEAFF.

The chain links TRBV28 to TRBJ2-7; D perhaps matches TRBD1 (5 bases). Trimming pared 8 bases from V and 2 bases from J, leaving 16 bases between. CDR1 is MDHEN, CDR2 SYDVKM, per germline. This CDR3 has 14 amino acids. The CDR3 sequence: CASALGQGAYEQYF. In nucleotides, the CDR3 is TGTGCCAGCGCCCTGGGGCAGGGCGCCTACGAGCAGTACTTC.

This clone came up a few times. This chain links TRBV6-6 with TRBJ2-1, with unresolved D. The CDR3 spans 14 residues. CDR1 is MNHNY, CDR2 SVGAGI, per germline (reference sequence). Trimming removed 4 bases from V and 2 bases from J, with 9 bases in between. CDR3 DNA: TGTGCCAGCAGTTGGTTCATAGCCTACAATGAGCAGTTCTTC. Translation: CASSWFIAYNEQFF.

The chain joins TRBV29-1 to TRBJ2-5; D remains unclear. CDR3 length: 10 amino acids. Trimming took 7 bases from V and 5 from J, leaving 8 bases between them. CDR1 and CDR2 (germline): SQVTM, ANQGSEA. CDR3 protein: CSAQQETQYF. In DNA form, the CDR3 reads TGCAGCGCCCAACAGGAGACCCAGTACTTC.

The V and J genes are TRBV2 and TRBJ1-1, with 10 bases lining up with TRBD1. The junction had 10 bases not matched to a gene; V was cut back by 6 bases and J by 0 bases. The germline V gene has CDR1 SNHLY and CDR2 FYNNEI. There are 17 residues in the CDR3. The CDR3 DNA reads TGTGCCAGCAGCGGAGACAGGGGGCAGCGCATGAACACTGAAGCTTTCTTT. Protein sequence: CASSGDRGQRMNTEAFF.

The chain recombines TRBV5-1 with TRBJ2-1; 7 bases fit TRBD2. The trim removed 1 base at V and 2 bases at J, leaving 3 bases unmatched. This CDR3 is 15 amino acids long. CDR1 and CDR2 from the germline V gene are SGHRS and YFSETQ. The CDR3 is CASSLRGGAYNEQFF. CDR3 DNA sequence: TGCGCCAGCAGCTTGCGGGGAGGGGCCTACAATGAGCAGTTCTTC.

The gene calls are TRBV5-1 and TRBJ2-1; D might be TRBD2 (6 bases). V lost 4 bases and J 7 bases, leaving 15 bases between the germline ends. From germline, CDR1 is SGHRS and CDR2 YFSETQ. The CDR3 totals 14 residues. CDR3 nucleotides: TGCGCCAGCAGCCCCCCCTCGGGAGTGAATGAGCAGTTCTTC. Its translation: CASSPPSGVNEQFF.

V gene TRBV4-3 combines with J gene TRBJ2-2; the match to TRBD2 covers 16 bases. This CDR3 is 21 amino acids long. The trim removed 4 bases at V and 1 base at J, leaving 12 bases unmatched. CDR1 and CDR2 from the germline V gene are LGHNA and YSLEER. The CDR3 DNA is TGCGCCAGCAGCCGTCTCACGGGACTAGCGGGAGGGGAAGGGAACACCGGGGAGCTGTTTTTT. Its translation is CASSRLTGLAGGEGNTGELFF.

With regard to this clone: The junction shows a germline mismatch at one end, possibly a read error. The same CDR3 is also encoded by other DNA sequences in this sample. The chain recombines TRBV12-5 with TRBJ1-3; 7 bases fit TRBD1. The CDR3 loop spans 17 amino acids. Germline V lookup: CDR1 LGHNT, CDR2 FRNRAP. The CDR3 DNA reads TGTGCTAGTGGCTTGGTGGGACAGCTTAATGATGGAAACACCATATATTTT. As protein: CASGLVGQLNDGNTIYF.

The chain joins TRBV18 to TRBJ2-2, with 12 bases fitting TRBD2. The CDR3 covers 18 residues. Germline CDR1 and CDR2: KGHSH and LQKENI. With 3 bases clipped from V and 4 bases from J, the junction kept 9 bases outside the gene matches. The CDR3 protein is CASSPWRLAGGPTGELFF. The CDR3 region has the DNA TGTGCCAGCTCACCGTGGCGGCTAGCGGGAGGGCCCACCGGGGAGCTGTTTTTT.

The chain uses TRBV11-1 and TRBJ1-1, with 8 bases lining up with TRBD1. The V gene's germline CDR1 is SGHAT and CDR2 FQDESV (reference sequence). The length of the CDR3 is 13 residues. Trimming cost V 6 bases and J 11 bases; bases outside gene matches: 11. The CDR3, as DNA: TGTGCCAGCAGTCCTAGGTTCAGGGGGCTGGCTTTCTTT. Its translation is CASSPRFRGLAFF.

Note on this clone: One end of the junction is discordant with germline, which a read error may explain. This sequence joins TRBV7-7 and TRBJ2-5; TRBD1 might be the D (6 bases). Per the germline V gene, CDR1 is SSHAT and CDR2 is FNYEAQ (reference sequence). The CDR3 has 14 amino acids. CDR3 nucleotides: TGTGCTAGCAGTTCTCAGGGGCCTCAAGAGACCCAGTACTTC. Amino acids: CASSSQGPQETQYF.

The chain joins TRBV15 to TRBJ1-4, with 8 bases matching TRBD1. Trimming removed 0 bases from V and 7 bases from J; junction bases left unmatched: 4. This CDR3 contains 15 residues. In germline, CDR1 is LNHNV, CDR2 YYDKDF (reference sequence). The CDR3 region is CATSRDEDRVEKLFF. The CDR3, as DNA: TGTGCCACCAGCAGAGATGAGGACAGGGTTGAAAAACTGTTTTTT. Looking up the rest from reference TRBV15 and TRBJ1-4 gives the full variable domain: DAMVIQNPRYQVTQFGKPVTLSCSQTLNHNVMYWYQQKSSQAPKLLFHYYDKDFNNEADTPDNFQSRRPNTSFCFLDIRSPGLGDTAMYLCATSRDEDRVEKLFFGSGTQLSVL.

DNA for the CDR3: TGTGCCAGCAGTTTTTCGGGACAGGGGTATTCACCCCTCCACTTT. Translation gives CASSFSGQGYSPLHF. The rearrangement joins TRBV27 to TRBJ1-6; the match to TRBD1 covers 10 bases. This CDR3 is built from 15 residues. V lost 3 bases, J lost 8 bases, and 4 bases stayed unmatched. Germline loops: CDR1 MNHEY, CDR2 SMNVEV (reference sequence).